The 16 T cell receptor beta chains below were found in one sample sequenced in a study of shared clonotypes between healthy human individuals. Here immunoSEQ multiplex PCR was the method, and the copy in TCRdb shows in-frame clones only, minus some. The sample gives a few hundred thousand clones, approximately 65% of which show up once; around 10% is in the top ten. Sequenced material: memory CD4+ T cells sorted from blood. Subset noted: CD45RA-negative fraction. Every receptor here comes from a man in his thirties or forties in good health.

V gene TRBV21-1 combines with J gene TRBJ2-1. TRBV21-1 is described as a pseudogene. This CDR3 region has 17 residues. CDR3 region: CASSKVGSATKYNEQFF. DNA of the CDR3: TGTGCCAGCAGCAAAGTAGGGTCCGCGACAAAGTACAATGAGCAGTTCTTC.

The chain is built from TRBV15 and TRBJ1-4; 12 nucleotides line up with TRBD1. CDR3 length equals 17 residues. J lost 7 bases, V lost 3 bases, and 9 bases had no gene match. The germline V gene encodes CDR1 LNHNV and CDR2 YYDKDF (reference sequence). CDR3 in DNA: TGTGCCACCAGCAGGTCCCGGGACAGGGGGCGAGGTGAAAAACTGTTTTTT. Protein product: CATSRSRDRGRGEKLFF.

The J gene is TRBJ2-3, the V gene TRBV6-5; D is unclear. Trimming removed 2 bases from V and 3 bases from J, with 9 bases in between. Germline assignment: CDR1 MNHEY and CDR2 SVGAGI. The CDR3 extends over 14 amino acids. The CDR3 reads CASSYRAPTDTQYF. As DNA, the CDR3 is TGTGCCAGCAGTTACCGGGCACCAACAGATACGCAGTATTTT.

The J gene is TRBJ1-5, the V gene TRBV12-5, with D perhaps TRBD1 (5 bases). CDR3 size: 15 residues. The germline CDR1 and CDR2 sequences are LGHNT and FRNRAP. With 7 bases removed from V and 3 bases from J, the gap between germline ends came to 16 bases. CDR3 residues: CASVLCWGLNQPQHF. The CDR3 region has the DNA TGTGCTAGTGTCTTGTGTTGGGGACTCAATCAGCCCCAGCATTTT.

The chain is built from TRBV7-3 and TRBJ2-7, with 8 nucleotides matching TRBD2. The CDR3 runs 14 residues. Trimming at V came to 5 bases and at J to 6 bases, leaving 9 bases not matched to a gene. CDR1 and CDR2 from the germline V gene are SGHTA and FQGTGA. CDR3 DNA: TGTGCCAGCAGCCCCCAGCCGGGGGGGGGCGAGCAGTACTTC. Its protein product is CASSPQPGGGEQYF.

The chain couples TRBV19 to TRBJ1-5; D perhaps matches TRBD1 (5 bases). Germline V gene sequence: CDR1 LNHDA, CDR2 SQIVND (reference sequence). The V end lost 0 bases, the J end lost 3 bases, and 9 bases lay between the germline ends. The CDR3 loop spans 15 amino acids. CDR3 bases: TGTGCCAGTAGTATAGAAGGCAGGGACAATCAGCCCCAGCATTTT. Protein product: CASSIEGRDNQPQHF.

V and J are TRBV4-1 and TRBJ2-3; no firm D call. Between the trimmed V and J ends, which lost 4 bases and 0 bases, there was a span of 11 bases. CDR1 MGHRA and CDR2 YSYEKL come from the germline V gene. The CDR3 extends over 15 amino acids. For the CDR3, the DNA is TGCGCCAGCAGCCCCTACTCGGAGAGCACAGATACGCAGTATTTT. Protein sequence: CASSPYSESTDTQYF.

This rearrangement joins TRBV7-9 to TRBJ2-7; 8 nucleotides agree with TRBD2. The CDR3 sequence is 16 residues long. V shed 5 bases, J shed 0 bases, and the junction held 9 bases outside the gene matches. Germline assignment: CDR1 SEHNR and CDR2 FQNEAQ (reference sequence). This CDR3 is CASSNTSGLVSYEQYF. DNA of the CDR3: TGTGCCAGCAGCAACACCTCGGGACTAGTCTCCTACGAGCAGTACTTC.

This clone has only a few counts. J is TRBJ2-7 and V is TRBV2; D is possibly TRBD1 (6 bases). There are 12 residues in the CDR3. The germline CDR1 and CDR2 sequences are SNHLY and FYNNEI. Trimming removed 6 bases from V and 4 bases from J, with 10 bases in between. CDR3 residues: CASRPTGYEQYF. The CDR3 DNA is TGTGCCAGCAGGCCAACAGGGTACGAGCAGTACTTC.

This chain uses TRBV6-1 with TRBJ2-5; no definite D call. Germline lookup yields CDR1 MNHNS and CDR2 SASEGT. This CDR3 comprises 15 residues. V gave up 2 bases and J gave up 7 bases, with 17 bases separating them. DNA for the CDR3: TGTGCCAGCAGTGAAACGATAGGTGGCTCTGGGACCCAGTACTTC. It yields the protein CASSETIGGSGTQYF.

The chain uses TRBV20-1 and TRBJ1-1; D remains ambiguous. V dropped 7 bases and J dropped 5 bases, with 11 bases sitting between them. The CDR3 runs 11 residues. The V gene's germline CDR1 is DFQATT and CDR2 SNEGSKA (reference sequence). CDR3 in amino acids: CSVDRGTEAFF. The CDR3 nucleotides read TGCAGTGTAGACCGAGGGACTGAAGCTTTCTTT.

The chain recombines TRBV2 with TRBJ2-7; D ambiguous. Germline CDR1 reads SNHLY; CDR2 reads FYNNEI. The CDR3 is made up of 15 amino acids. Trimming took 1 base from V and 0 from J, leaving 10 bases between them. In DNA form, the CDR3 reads TGTGCCAGCAGTGAAGGCTGGGGATTCTCCTACGAGCAGTACTTC. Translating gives CASSEGWGFSYEQYF.

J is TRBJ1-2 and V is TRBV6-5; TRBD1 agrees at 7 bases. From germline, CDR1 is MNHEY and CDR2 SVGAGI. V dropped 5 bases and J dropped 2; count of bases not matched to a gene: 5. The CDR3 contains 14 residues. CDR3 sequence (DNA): TGTGCCAGCAGTACGACAGGGCCCAACTATGGCTACACCTTC. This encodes CASSTTGPNYGYTF.

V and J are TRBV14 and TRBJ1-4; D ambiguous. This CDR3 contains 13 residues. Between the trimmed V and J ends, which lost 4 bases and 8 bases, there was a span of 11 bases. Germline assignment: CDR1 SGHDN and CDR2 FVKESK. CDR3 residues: CASSLSLYEKLFF. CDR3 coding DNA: TGTGCCAGCAGCCTGAGTTTGTACGAAAAACTGTTTTTT.

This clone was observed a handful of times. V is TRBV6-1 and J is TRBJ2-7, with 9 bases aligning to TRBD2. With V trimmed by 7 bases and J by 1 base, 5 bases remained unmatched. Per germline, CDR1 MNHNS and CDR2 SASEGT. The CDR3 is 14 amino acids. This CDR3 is CASTGLARSYEQYF. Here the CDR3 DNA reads TGTGCCAGCACCGGACTAGCGAGATCCTACGAGCAGTACTTC.

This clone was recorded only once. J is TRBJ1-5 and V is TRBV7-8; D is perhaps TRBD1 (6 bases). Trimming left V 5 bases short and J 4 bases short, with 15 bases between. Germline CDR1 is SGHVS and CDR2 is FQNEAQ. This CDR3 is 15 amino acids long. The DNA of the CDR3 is TGTGCCAGCAGCGCGTGGGGGACATTGAATCAGCCCCAGCATTTT. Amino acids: CASSAWGTLNQPQHF. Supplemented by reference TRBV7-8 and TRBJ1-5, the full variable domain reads GAGVSQSPRYKVAKRGQDVALRCDPISGHVSLFWYQQALGQGPEFLTYFQNEAQLDKSGLPSDRFFAERPEGSVSTLKIQRTQQEDSAVYLCASSAWGTLNQPQHFGDGTRLSIL.